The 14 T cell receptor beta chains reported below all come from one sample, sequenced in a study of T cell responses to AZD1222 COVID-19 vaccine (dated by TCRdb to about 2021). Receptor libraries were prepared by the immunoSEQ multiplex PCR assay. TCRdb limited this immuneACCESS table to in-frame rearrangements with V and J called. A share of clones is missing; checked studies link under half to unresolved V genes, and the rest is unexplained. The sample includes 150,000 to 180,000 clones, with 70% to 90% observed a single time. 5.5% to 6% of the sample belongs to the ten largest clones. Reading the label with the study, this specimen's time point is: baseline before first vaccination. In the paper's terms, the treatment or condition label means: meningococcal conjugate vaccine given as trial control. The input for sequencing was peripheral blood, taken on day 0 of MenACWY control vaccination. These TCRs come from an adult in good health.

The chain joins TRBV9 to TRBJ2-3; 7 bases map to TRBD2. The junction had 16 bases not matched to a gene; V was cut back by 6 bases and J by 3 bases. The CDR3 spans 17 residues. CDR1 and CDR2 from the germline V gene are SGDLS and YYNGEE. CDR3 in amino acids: CASTLSVGGRSTDTQYF. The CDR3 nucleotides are TGTGCCAGCACTCTTTCGGTCGGCGGGAGATCGACAGATACGCAGTATTTT.

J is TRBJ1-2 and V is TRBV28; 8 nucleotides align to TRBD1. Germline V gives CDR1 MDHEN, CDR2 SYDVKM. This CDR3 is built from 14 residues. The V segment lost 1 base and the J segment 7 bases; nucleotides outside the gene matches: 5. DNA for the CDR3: TGTGCCAGCAGTTTATTACAGGGGGAAGTTGGCTACACCTTC. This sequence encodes CASSLLQGEVGYTF.

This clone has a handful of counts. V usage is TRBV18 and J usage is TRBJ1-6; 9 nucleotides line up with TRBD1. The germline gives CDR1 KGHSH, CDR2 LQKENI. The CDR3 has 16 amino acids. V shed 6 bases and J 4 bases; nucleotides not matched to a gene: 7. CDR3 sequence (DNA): TGTGCCAGCTCGCCCACGACAGGGGGGTATAATTCACCCCTCCACTTT. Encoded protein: CASSPTTGGYNSPLHF.

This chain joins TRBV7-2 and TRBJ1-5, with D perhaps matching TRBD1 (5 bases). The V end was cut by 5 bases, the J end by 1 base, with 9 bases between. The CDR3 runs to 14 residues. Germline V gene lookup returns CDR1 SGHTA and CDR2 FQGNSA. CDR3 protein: CASSPRQSNQPQHF. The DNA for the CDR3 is TGTGCCAGCAGCCCTCGACAGAGCAATCAGCCCCAGCATTTT.

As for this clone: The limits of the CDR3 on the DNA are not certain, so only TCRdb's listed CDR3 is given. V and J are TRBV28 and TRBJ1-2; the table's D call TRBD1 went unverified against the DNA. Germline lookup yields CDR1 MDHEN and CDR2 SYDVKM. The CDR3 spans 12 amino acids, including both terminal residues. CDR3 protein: CASSFAQGSGTF.

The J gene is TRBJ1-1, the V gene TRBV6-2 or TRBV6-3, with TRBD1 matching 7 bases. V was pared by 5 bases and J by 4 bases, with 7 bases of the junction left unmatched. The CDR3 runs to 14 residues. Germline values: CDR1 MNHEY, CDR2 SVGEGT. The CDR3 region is CASSAGTVATEAFF. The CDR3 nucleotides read TGTGCCAGCAGTGCGGGGACAGTGGCCACTGAAGCTTTCTTT.

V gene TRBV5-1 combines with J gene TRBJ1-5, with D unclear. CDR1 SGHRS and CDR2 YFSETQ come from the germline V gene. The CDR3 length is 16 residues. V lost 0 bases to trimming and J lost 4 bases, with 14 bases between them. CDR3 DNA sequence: TGCGCCAGCAGCTTGGTGGCCTCCACTACGAATCAGCCCCAGCATTTT. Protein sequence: CASSLVASTTNQPQHF.

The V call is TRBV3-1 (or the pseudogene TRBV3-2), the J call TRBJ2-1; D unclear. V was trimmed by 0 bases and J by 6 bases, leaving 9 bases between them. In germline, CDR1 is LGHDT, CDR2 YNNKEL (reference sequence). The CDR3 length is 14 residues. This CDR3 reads CASSQDTVVNEQFF. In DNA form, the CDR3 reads TGTGCCAGCAGCCAAGACACGGTGGTCAATGAGCAGTTCTTC.

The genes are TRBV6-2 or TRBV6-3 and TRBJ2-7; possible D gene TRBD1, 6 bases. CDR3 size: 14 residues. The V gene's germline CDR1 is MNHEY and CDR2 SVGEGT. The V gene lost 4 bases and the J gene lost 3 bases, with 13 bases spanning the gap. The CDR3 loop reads CASSLRDTNYEQYF. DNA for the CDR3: TGTGCCAGCAGTTTACGGGACACCAACTACGAGCAGTACTTC.

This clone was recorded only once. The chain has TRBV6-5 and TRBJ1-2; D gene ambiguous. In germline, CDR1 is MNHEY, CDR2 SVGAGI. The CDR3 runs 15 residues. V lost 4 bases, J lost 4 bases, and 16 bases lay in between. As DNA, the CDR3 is TGTGCCAGCAGTTCAACCAAAACGGCTCCCTATGGCTACACCTTC. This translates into CASSSTKTAPYGYTF.

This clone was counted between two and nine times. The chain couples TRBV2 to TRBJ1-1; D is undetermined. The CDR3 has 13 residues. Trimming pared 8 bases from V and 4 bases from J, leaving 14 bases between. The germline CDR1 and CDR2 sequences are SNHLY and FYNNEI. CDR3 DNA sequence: TGTGCCAGCGATTATATGGGCGGCACTGAAGCTTTCTTT. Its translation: CASDYMGGTEAFF.

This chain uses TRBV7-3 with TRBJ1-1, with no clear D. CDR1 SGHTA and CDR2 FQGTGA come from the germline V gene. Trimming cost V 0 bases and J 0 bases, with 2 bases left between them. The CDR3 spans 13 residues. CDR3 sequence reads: CASSLTVNTEAFF. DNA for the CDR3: TGTGCCAGCAGCTTAACGGTGAACACTGAAGCTTTCTTT.

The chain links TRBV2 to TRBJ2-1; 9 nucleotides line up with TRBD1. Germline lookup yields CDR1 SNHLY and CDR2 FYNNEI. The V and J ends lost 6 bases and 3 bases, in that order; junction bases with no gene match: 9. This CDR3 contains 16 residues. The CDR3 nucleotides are TGTGCCAGCAGCCATTCCCGGGACAGGGTCTACAATGAGCAGTTCTTC. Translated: CASSHSRDRVYNEQFF.

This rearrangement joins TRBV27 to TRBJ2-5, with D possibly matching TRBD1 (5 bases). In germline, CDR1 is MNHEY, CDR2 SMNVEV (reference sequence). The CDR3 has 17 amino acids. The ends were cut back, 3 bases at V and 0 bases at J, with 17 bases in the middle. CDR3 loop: CASSFGAGRANQETQYF. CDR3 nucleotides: TGTGCCAGCAGTTTTGGAGCCGGCAGGGCCAACCAAGAGACCCAGTACTTC.